This T cell receptor (beta chain) was sequenced for a study of cytomegalovirus exposure and HLA in healthy donors. Study-level information: Of roughly 360 genotyped donors, 75% to 90% grouped in the Caucasian-associated ancestry cluster.

PCR used 60 Vbeta primers and 13 Jbeta primers. TCRdb's table, derived via immunoSEQ multiplex PCR, lists solely in-frame clones and lacks some. The sample carries some 180,000 clones, around 80% recorded once. From germline, CDR1 is MNHNY and CDR2 SVGAGI (reference sequence). Unmatched junction bases numbered 1, after V lost 5 bases and J lost 4 bases. This CDR3 is built from 13 residues. The chain recombines TRBV6-6 with TRBJ1-4, with TRBD1 matching over 7 bases. The clonotype comes from a male donor in good health and CMV-seronegative. The sequenced material came from PBMCs. The CDR3 nucleotides read TGTGCCAGCAGTCGACAGGGTAATGAAAAACTGTTTTTT. Translation: CASSRQGNEKLFF.